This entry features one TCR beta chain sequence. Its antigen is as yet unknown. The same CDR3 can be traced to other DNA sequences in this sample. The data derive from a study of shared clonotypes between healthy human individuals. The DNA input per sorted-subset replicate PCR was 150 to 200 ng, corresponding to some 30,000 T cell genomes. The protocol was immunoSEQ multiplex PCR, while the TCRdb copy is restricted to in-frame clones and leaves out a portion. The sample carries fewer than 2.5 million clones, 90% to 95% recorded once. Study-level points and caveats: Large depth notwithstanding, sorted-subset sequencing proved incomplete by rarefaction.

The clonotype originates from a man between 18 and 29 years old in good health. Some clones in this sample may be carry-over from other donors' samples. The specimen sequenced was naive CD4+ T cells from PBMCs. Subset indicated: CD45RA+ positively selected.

The CDR3 DNA sequence: TGTGCCAGCAGCCTCGGCGCTAGTGGTTCCACAGATACGCAGTATTTT. Its translation: CASSLGASGSTDTQYF. This rearrangement joins TRBV7-9 to TRBJ2-3; D unresolved. V lost 5 bases to trimming and J lost 2 bases, with 17 bases between them. Germline loops: CDR1 SEHNR, CDR2 FQNEAQ (reference sequence). The CDR3 extends over 16 amino acids.